This TCR beta chain is drawn from a study of CD8 T cells in Susac syndrome (dated 2019 in TCRdb). Concerning the study at large: Repertoire sequencing was used to test whether CD8+ T cell activation and differentiation in Susac syndrome was antigen driven. Clonality of the CD8+ T cell repertoire was compared between roughly eleven healthy donors, about 14 Susac syndrome patients and fewer than 16 multiple sclerosis patients. Overall study outcomes, separate from this receptor: The TCR sequencing and HLA analysis was acknowledged to have included a relatively small number of individuals.

The CDR3, cysteine through phenylalanine, is 15 amino acids long. The only DNA kept is the CDR3, 45 bases in frame from the first base. Deletion took 6 bases off V and 5 bases off J, with a span of 18 bases between the germline ends. Peripheral blood CD8+ and CD4+ T cells from healthy donors, Susac syndrome patients and multiple sclerosis patients were profiled by high-throughput TCR beta sequencing. The multiple sclerosis controls were treatment-naive patients whose relapsing-remitting disease, either stable or active, fulfilled the revised McDonald criteria. Bulk CD8+ and CD4+ T cells were purified by magnetic negative isolation, whereas CD8+ TEMRA cells were enriched by FACS. Blood was collected in EDTA tubes and processed within 24 hours, with PBMCs isolated through density gradient centrifugation. PBMCs intended for TCR sequencing were cryopreserved in liquid nitrogen and thawed later in a water bath at 37 degrees C. A purity of at least 90% was achieved for sorted or isolated CD4+, CD8+ and CD8+ TEMRA cells.

RNA was extracted with the RNeasy kit and about 0.5 to 1 ug was reverse transcribed using random hexamers. The immunoSEQ multiplex PCR assay, which covers 54 Vbeta and 13 Jbeta segments, was used to amplify TCR beta CDR3 regions. PCR amplification bias was corrected by using a synthetic template baseline for primer optimization and computational correction. Per the original workflow: Reads were assigned to V, D and J genes according to IMGT and analyzed in immunoSEQ Analyzer, with only productive sequences retained. Clonality was calculated as one minus the Shannon entropy normalized by log2 of the number of productive unique sequences. For each patient and control, public and private clones were evaluated among the 100 most prevalent clones. A clone was defined as Susac-specific if it was absent from the healthy and MS cohorts, from 1052 published viral clones and from other ImmuneACCESS disease sequences. TCRdb reanalyzed the raw reads on its own, using fastp at Q25 for trimming and MiXCR for clone calling, and kept in-frame beta chains. Every distinct CDR3 protein forms one entry, paired with its most common genes and DNA. Clone size and V and J calls follow TCRdb, not the original study. The sample profile shows approximately 130,000 distinct CDR3 sequences; around nine tenths of them were found once. The ten most abundant clones make up 0.24% of the sample.

Points on this clonotype: It lacks a known antigen. No quality values exist for individual bases; no much larger clone is one base distant.

The sequencing sample was made of CD8+ T cells from PBMCs. The sequence was obtained from a human donor with multiple sclerosis. Recombination joined TRBV12-3 or TRBV12-4 with TRBJ2-3, with a weak D call of TRBD2 (6 bases match). The CDR3: CASRVGTGAGDTQYF. The nucleotides read TGTGCCAGCAGGGTCGGTACGGGAGCAGGAGATACGCAGTATTTT.